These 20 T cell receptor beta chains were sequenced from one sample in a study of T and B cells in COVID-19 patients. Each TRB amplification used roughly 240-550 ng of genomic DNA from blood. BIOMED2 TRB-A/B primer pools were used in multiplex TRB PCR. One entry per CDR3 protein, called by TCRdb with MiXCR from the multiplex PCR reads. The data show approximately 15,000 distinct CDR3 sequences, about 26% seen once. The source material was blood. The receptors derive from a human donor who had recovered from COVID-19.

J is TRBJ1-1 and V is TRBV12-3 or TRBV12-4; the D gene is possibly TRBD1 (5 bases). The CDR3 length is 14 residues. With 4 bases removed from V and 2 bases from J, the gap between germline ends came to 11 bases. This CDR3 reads CASSWGWGNTEAFF. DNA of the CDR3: TGTGCCAGCAGTTGGGGGTGGGGAAACACTGAAGCTTTCTTT.

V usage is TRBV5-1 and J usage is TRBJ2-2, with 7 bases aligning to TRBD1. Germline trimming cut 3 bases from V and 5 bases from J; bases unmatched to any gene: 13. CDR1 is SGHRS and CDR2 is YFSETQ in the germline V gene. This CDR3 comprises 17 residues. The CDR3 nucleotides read TGCGCCAGCAGCTCACACTATTCAGGGGGAAGGACCGGGGAGCTGTTTTTT. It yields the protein CASSSHYSGGRTGELFF.

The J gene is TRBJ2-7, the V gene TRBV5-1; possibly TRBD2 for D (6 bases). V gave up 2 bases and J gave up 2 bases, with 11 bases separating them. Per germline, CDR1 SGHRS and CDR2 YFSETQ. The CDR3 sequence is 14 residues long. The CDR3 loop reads CASSLLGGTYEQYF. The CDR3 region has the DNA TGCGCCAGCAGCTTATTGGGGGGTACCTACGAGCAGTACTTC.

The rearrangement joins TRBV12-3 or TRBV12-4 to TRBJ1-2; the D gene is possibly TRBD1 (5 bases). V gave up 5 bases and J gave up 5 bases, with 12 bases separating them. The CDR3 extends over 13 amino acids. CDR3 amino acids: CASSKGQRYGYTF. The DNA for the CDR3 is TGTGCCAGCAGTAAAGGACAACGGTATGGCTACACCTTC.

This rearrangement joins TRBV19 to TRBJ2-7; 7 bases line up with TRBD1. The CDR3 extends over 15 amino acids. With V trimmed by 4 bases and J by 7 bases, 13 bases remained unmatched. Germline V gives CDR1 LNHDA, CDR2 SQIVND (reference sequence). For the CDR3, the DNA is TGTGCCAGTAGTACGTACAGGGGATCCTACAATGAGCAGTACTTC. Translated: CASSTYRGSYNEQYF.

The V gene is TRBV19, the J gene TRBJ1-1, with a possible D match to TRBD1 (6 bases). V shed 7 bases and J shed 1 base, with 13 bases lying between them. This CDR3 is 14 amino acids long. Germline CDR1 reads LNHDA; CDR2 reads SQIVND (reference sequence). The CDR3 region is CASIPGHKNTEAFF. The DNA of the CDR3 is TGTGCCAGTATCCCGGGACACAAGAACACTGAAGCTTTCTTT.

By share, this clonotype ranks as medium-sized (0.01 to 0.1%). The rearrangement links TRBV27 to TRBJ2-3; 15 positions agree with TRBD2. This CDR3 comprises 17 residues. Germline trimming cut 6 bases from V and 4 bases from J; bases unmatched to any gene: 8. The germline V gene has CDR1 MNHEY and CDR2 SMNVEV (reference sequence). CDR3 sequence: CASRTGGLAGGADTQYF. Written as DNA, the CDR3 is TGTGCCAGCAGGACAGGCGGACTAGCGGGGGGGGCAGATACGCAGTATTTT.

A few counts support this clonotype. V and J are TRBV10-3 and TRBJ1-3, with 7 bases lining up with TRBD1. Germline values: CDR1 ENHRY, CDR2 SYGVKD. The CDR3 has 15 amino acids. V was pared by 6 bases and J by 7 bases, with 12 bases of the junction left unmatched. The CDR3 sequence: CAISGGQLVRNTIYF. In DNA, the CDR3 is TGTGCCATCAGCGGGGGACAGCTTGTACGGAACACCATATATTTT.

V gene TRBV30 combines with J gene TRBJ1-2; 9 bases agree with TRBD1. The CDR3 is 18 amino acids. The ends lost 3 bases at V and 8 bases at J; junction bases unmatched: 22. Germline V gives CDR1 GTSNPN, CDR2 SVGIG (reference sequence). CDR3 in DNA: TGTGCCTGGAGCCCACAGGGACAGGGCCTATCCCCGGGTTACGGCTACACCTTC. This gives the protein CAWSPQGQGLSPGYGYTF.

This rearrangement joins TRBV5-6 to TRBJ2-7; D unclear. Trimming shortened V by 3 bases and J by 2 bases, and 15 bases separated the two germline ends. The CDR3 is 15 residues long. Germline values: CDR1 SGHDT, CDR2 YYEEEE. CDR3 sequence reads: CASSSPIKSPYEQYF. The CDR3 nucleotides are TGTGCCAGCAGCTCCCCGATAAAGAGCCCCTACGAGCAGTACTTC.

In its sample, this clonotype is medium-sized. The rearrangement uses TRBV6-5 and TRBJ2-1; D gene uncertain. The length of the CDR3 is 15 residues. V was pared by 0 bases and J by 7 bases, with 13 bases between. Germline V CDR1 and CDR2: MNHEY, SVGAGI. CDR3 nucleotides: TGTGCCAGCAGTTACTCCGACCTCCTGGGGAATGAGCAGTTCTTC. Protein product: CASSYSDLLGNEQFF.

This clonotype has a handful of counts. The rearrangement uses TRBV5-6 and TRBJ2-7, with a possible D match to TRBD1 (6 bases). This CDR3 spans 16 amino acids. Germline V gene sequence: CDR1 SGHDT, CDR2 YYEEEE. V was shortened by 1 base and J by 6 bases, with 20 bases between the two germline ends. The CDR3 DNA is TGTGCCAGCAGCTTGTTCCGGATCGAAGGGGGTAGCGAGCAGTACTTC. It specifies CASSLFRIEGGSEQYF.

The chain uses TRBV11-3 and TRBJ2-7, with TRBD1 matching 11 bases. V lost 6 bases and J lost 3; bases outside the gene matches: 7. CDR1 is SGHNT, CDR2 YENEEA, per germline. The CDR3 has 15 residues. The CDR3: CASRDTGTGGYEQYF. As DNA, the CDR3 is TGTGCCAGCAGGGATACCGGGACAGGGGGCTACGAGCAGTACTTC.

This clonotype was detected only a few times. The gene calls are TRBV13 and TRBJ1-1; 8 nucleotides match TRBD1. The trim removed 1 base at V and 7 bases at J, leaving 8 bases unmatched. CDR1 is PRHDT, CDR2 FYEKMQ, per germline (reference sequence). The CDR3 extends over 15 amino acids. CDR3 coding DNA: TGTGCCAGCAGCTTAGTTGGACAGGGTTATCATGAAGCTTTCTTT. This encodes CASSLVGQGYHEAFF.

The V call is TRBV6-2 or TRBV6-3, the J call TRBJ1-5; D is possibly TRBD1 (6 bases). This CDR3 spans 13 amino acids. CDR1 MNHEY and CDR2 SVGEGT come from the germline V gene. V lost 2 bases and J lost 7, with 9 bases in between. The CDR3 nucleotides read TGTGCCAGCAGTTACCAGAGGGGGCAGCCCCAGCATTTT. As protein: CASSYQRGQPQHF.

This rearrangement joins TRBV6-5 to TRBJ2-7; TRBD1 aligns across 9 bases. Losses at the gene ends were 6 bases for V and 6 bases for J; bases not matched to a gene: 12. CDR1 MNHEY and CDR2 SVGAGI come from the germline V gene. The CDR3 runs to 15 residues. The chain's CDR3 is CASSRTGTGSTEQYF. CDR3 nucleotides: TGTGCCAGCAGCCGCACCGGGACAGGGAGTACCGAGCAGTACTTC.

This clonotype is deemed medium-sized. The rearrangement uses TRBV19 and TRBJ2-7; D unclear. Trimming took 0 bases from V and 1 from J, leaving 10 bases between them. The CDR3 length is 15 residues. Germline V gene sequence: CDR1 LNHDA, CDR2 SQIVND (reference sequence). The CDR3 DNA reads TGTGCCAGTAGTATAGATAGAAAGGCGTCCTACGAGCAGTACTTC. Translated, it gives CASSIDRKASYEQYF.

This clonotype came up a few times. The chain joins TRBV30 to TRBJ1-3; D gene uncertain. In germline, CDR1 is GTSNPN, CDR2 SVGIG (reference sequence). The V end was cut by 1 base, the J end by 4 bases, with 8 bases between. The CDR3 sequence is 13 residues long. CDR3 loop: CAWSGIQGNTIYF. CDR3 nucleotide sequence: TGTGCCTGGAGTGGGATCCAGGGAAACACCATATATTTT.

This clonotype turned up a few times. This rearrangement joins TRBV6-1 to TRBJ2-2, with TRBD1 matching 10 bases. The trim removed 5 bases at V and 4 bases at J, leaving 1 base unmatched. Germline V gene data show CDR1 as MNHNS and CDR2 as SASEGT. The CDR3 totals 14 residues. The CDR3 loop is CASSRQGATGELFF. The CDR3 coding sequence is TGTGCCAGCAGTAGACAGGGGGCCACCGGGGAGCTGTTTTTT.

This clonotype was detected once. CDR3 coding DNA: TGTGCCAGCAGTTTCAGACTAGCGGGAGGGGGCTACTACGAGCAGTACTTC. Translating it yields CASSFRLAGGGYYEQYF. V is TRBV28 and J is TRBJ2-7; 14 bases align to TRBD2. There are 17 residues in the CDR3. Germline V gives CDR1 MDHEN, CDR2 SYDVKM. Trimming took 3 bases from V and 3 from J; bases not matched to a gene: 7.